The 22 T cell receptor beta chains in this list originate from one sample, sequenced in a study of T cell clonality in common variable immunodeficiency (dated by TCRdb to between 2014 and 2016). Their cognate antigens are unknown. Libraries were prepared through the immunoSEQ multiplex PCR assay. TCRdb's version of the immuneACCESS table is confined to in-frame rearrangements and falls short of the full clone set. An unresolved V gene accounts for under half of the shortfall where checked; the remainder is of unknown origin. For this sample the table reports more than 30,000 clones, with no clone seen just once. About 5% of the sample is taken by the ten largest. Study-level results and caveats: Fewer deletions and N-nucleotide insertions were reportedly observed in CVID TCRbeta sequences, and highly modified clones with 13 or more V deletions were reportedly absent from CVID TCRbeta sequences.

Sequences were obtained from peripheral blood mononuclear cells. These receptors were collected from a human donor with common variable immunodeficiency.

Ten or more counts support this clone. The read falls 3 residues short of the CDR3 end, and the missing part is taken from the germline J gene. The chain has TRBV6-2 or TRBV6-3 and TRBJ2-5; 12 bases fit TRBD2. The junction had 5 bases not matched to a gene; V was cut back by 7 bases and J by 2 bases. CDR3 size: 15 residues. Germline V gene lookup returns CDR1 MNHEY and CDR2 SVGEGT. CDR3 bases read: TGTGCCAGCACCATCGGACTAGCGGGGCAAGAGACC. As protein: CASTIGLAGQET. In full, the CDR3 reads CASTIGLAGQETQYF.

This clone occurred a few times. The CDR3 spells CASSLELAGRNTGELFF. The CDR3 DNA, read in part, is TGTGCCAGCAGCTTAGAACTCGCGGGGAGGAACACCGGGGAG. This sequence joins TRBV7-7 and TRBJ2-2; perhaps TRBD2 as D (6 bases). The CDR3 end lies 3 residues beyond the end of the read and is filled in from the germline J gene. V was shortened by 1 base and J by 1 base, with 13 bases between the two germline ends. The germline V gene encodes CDR1 SSHAT and CDR2 FNYEAQ (reference sequence). This CDR3 is 17 amino acids long.

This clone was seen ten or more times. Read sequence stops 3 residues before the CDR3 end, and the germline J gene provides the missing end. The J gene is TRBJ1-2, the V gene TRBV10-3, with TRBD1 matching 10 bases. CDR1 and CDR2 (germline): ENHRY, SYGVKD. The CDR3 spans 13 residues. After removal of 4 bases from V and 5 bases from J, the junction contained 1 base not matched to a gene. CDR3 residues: CAISGTGGYGYTF. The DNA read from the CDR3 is TGTGCCATCAGTGGGACAGGGGGTTATGGC.

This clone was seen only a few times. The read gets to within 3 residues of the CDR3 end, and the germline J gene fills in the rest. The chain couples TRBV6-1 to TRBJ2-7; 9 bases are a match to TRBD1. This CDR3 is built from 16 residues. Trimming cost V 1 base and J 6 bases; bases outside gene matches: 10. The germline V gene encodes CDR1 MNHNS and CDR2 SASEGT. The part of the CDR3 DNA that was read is TGTGCCAGCAGTGAAGGGGGGGGGACAGGGTTCCGCGAG. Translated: CASSEGGGTGFRE. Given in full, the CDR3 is CASSEGGGTGFREQYF.

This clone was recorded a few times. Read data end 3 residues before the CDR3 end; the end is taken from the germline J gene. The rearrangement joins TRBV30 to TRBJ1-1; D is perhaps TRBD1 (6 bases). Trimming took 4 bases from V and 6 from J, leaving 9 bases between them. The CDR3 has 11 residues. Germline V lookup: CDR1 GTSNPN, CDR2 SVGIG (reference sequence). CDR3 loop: CAWKGGPEAFF. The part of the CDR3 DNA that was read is TGTGCCTGGAAAGGGGGACCTGAA.

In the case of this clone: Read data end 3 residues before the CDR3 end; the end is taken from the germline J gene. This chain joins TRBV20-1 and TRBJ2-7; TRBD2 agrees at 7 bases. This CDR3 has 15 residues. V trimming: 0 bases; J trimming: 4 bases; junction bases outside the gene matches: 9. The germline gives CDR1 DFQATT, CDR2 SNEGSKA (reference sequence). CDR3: CSARDRRGDLYEQYF. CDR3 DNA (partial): TGCAGTGCTAGAGATCGACGGGGGGACTTGTACGAG.

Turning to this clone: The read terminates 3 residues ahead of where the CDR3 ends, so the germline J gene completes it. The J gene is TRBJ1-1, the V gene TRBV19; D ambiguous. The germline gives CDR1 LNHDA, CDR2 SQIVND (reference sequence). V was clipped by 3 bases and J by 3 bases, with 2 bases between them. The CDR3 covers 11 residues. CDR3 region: CASSIYTEAFF. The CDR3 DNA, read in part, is TGTGCCAGTAGTATCTACACTGAA.

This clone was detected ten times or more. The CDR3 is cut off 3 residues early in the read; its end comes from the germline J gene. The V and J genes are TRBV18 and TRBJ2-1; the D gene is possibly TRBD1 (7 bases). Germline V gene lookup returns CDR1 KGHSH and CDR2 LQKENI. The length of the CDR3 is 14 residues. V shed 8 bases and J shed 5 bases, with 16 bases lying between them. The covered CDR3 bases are TGTGCCAGCGCACAGGGGAGGAGTGACAATGAG. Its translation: CASAQGRSDNE. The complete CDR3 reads CASAQGRSDNEQFF.

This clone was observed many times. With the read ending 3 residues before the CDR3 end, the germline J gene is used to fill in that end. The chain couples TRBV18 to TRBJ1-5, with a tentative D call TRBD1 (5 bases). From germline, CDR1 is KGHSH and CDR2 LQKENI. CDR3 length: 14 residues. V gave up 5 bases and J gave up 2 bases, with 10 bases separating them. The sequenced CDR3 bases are TGTGCCAGCTCAGAGGACAACGGCAATCAGCCC. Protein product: CASSEDNGNQP. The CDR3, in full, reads CASSEDNGNQPQHF.

The CDR3 here is CSARPTGGGSGYTF. Partial CDR3 DNA: TGCAGTGCTAGACCGACAGGGGGCGGATCTGGC. The chain recombines TRBV20-1 with TRBJ1-2; 10 positions match TRBD1. The sequenced fragment ends 3 residues before the CDR3 boundary, so the rest is inferred from the germline J gene. The CDR3 covers 14 residues. CDR1 and CDR2 (germline): DFQATT, SNEGSKA (reference sequence). Germline trimming cut 2 bases from V and 7 bases from J; bases unmatched to any gene: 7.

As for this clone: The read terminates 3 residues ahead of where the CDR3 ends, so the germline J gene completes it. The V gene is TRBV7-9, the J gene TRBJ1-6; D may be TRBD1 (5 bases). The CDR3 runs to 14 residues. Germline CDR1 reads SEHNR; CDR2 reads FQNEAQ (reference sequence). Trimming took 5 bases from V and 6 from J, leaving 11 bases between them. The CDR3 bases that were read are TGTGCCAGCAGCGTGACAGATCCTAATTCACCC. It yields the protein CASSVTDPNSP. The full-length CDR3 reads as CASSVTDPNSPLHF.

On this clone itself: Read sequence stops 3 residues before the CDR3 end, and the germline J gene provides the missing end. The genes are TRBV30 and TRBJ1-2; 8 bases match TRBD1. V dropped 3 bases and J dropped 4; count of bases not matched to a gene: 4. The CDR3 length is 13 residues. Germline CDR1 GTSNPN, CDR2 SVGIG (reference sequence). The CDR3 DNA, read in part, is TGTGCCTGGAGCAGGGGGACAGGCTATGGC. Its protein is CAWSRGTGYG. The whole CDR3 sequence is CAWSRGTGYGYTF.

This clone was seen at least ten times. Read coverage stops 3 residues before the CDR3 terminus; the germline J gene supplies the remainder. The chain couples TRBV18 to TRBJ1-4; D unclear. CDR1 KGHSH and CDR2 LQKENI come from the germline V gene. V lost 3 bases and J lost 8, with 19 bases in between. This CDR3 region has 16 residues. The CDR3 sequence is CASSPLGVGSWEKLFF. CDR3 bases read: TGTGCCAGCTCACCCCTCGGCGTGGGCTCGTGGGAAAAA.

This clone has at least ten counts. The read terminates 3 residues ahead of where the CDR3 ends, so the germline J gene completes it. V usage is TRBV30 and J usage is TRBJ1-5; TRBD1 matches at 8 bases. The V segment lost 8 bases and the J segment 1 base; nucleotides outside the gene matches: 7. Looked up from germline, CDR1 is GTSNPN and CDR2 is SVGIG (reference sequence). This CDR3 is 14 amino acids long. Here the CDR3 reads CAMQWTGSNQPQHF. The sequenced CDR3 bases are TGTGCCATGCAGTGGACAGGGAGCAATCAGCCC.

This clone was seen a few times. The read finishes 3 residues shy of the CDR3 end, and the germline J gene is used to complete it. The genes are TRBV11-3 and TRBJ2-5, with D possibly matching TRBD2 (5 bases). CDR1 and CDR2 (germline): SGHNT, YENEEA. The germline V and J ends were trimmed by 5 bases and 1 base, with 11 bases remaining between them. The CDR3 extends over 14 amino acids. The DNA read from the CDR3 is TGTGCCAGCAGCCCCTCCAGCGGCCAAGAGACC. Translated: CASSPSSGQET. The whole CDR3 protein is CASSPSSGQETQYF.

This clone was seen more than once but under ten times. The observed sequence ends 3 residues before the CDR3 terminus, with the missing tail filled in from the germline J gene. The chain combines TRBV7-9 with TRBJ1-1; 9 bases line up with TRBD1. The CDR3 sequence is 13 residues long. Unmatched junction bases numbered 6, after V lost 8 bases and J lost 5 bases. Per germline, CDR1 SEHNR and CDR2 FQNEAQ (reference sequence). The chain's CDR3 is CASFGTGRTEAFF. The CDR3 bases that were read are TGTGCCAGCTTCGGGACAGGGAGGACTGAA.

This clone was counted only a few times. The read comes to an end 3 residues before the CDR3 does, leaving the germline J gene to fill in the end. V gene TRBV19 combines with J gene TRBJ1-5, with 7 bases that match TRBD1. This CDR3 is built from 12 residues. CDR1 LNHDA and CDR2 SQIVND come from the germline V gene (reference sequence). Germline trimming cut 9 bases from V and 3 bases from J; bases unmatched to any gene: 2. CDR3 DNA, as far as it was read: TGTGCCAGCACAGGGGACAATCAGCCC. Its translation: CASTGDNQP. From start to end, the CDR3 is CASTGDNQPQHF. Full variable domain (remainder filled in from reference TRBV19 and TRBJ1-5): DGGITQSPKYLFRKEGQNVTLSCEQNLNHDAMYWYRQDPGQGLRLIYYSQIVNDFQKGDIAEGYSVSREKKESFPLTVTSAQKNPTAFYLCASTGDNQPQHFGDGTRLSIL.

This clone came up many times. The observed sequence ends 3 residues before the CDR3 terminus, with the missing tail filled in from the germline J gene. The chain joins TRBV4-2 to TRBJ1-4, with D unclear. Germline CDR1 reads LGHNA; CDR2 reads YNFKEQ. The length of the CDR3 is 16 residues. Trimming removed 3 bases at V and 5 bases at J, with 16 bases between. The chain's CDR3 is CASSQLTQDSNEKLFF. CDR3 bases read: TGTGCCAGCAGCCAGTTAACTCAGGACTCGAATGAAAAA.

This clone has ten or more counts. CDR3 residues: CASSPPGQGNEKLFF. CDR3 DNA, as far as it was read: TGCGCCAGCAGCCCTCCGGGACAGGGGAATGAAAAA. The rearrangement joins TRBV5-1 to TRBJ1-4; 10 positions match TRBD1. Read data end 3 residues before the CDR3 end; the end is taken from the germline J gene. The CDR3 spans 15 residues. With V trimmed by 4 bases and J by 5 bases, 5 bases remained unmatched. Germline V gene lookup returns CDR1 SGHRS and CDR2 YFSETQ.

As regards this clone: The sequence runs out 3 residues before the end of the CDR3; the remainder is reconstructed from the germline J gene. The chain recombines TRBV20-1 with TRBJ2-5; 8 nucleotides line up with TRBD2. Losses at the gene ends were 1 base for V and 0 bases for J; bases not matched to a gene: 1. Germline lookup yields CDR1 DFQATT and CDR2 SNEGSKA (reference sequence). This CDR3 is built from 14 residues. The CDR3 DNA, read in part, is TGCAGTGCTAGAGGGACTAGCAACCAAGAGACC. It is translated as CSARGTSNQET. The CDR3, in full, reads CSARGTSNQETQYF.

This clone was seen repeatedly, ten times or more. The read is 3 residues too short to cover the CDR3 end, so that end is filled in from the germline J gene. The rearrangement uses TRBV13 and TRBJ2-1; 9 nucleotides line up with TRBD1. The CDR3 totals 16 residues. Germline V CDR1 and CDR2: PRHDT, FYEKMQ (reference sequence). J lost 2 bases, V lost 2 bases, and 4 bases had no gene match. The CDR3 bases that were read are TGTGCCAGCAGCTTATTGACAGGGGGGACCTACAATGAG. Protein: CASSLLTGGTYNE. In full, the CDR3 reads CASSLLTGGTYNEQFF. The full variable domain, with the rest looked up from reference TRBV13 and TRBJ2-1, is AAGVIQSPRHLIKEKRETATLKCYPIPRHDTVYWYQQGPGQDPQFLISFYEKMQSDKGSIPDRFSAQQFSDYHSELNMSSLELGDSALYFCASSLLTGGTYNEQFFGPGTRLTVL.

Incomplete CDR3 DNA: TGTGCCAGCTCACCTTTAGATGGGACAGCCTATGGC. Its protein product is CASSPLDGTAYG. The full CDR3 sequence reads CASSPLDGTAYGYTF. The rearrangement joins TRBV18 to TRBJ1-2, with 7 bases identical to TRBD1. With the read ending 3 residues before the CDR3 end, the germline J gene is used to fill in that end. V was clipped by 3 bases and J by 4 bases; unmatched bases: 8. Germline values: CDR1 KGHSH, CDR2 LQKENI. CDR3 length: 15 residues.